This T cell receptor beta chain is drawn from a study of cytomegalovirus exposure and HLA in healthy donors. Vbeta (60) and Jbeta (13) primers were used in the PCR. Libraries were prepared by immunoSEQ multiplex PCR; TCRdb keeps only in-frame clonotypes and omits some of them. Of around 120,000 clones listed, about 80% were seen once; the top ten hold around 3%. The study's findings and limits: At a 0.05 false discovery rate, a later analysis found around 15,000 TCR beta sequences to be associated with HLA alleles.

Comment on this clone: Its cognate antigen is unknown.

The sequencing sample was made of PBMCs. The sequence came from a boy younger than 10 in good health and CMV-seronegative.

The chain's CDR3 is CASSSPEEGGYTF. The CDR3, as DNA: TGTGCCAGCAGTTCCCCGGAAGAGGGCGGCTACACCTTC. The chain combines TRBV27 with TRBJ1-2; D gene ambiguous. Germline values: CDR1 MNHEY, CDR2 SMNVEV (reference sequence). This CDR3 has 13 amino acids. V lost 4 bases to trimming and J lost 8 bases, with 14 bases between them.